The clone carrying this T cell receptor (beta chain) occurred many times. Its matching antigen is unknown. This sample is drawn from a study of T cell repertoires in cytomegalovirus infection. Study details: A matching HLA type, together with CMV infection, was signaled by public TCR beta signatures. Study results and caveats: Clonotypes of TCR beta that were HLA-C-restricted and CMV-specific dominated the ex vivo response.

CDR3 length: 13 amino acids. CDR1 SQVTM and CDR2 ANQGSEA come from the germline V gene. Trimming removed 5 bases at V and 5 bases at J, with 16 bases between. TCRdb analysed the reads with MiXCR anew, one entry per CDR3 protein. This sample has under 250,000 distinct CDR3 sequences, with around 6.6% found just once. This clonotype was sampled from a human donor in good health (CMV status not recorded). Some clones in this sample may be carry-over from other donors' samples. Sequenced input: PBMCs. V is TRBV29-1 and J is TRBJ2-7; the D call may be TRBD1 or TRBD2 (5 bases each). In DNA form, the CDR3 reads TGCAGCGTTCGGGACGGTGGGGCCCACGAGCAGTACTTC. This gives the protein CSVRDGGAHEQYF.